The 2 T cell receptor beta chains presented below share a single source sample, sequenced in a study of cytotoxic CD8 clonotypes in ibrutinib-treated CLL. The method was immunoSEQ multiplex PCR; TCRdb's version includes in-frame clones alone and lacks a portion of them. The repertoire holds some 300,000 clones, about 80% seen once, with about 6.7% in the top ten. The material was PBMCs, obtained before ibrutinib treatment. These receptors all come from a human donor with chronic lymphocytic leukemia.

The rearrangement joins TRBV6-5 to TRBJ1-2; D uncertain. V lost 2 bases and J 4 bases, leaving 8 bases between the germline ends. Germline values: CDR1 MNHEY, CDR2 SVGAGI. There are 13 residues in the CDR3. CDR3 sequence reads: CASSYGVGYGYTF. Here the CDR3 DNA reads TGTGCCAGCAGTTACGGGGTGGGCTATGGCTACACCTTC.

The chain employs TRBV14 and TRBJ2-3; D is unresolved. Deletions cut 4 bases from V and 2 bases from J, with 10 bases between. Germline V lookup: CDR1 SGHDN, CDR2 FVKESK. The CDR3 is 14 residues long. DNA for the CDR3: TGTGCCAGCAGCCCGCCGGCCAACACAGATACGCAGTATTTT. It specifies CASSPPANTDTQYF.